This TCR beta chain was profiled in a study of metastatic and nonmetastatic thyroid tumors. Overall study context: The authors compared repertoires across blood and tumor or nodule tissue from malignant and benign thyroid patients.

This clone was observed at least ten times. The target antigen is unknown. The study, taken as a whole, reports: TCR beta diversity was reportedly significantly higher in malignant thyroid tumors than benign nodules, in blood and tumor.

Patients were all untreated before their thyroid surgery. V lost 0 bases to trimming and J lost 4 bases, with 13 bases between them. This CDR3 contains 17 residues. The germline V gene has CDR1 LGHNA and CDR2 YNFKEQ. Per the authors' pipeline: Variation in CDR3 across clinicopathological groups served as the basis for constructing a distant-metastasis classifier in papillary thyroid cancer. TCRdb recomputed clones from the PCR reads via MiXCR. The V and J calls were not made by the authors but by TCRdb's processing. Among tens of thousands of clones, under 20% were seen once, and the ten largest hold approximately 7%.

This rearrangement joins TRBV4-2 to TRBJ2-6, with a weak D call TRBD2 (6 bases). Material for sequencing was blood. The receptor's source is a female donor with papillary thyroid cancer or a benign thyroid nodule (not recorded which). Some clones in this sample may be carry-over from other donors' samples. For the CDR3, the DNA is TGTGCCAGCAGCCAAGATTGGAGCGGGTCAGGGGCCAACGTCCTGACTTTC. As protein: CASSQDWSGSGANVLTF.